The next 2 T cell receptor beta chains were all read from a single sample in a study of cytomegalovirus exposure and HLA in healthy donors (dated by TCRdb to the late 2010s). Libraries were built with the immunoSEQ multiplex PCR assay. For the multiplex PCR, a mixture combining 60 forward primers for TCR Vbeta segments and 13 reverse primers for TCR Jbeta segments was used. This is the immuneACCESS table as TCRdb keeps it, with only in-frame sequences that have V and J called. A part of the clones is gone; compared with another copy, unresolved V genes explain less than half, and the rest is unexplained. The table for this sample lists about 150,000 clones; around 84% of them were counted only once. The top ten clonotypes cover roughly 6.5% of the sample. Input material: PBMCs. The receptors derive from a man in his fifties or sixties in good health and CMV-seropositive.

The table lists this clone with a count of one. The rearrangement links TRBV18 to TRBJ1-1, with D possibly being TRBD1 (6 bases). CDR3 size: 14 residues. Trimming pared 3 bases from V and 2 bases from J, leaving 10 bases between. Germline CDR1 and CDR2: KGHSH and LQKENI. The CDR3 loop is CASSPSGANTEAFF. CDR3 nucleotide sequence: TGTGCCAGCTCACCGTCAGGGGCTAACACTGAAGCTTTCTTT.

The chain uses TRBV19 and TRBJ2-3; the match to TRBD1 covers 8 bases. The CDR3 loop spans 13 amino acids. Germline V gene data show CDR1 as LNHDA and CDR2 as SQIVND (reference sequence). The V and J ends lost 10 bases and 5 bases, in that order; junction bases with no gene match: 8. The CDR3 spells CATSGQVRDTQYF. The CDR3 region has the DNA TGTGCCACCTCGGGACAGGTCAGAGATACGCAGTATTTT.